This TCR beta chain appears in the sequencing data of a study of PD-1 blockade in classical Hodgkin lymphoma. Autologous stem cell transplantation was followed by relapse in every patient, and brentuximab vedotin exposure varied. The V end lost 0 bases, the J end lost 2 bases, and 14 bases lay between the germline ends. CDR1 is SGHNT, CDR2 YYREEE, per germline (reference sequence). This CDR3 spans 16 amino acids. Only in-frame clones appear in the TCRdb table, and some are missing; sequencing was by immunoSEQ multiplex PCR. The repertoire holds about 22,000 clones, 68% seen once, with about 5% in the top ten.

The receptor was isolated from a human donor with classical Hodgkin lymphoma. The V gene is TRBV5-4, the J gene TRBJ2-5, with D possibly TRBD1 on 6 matching bases. The sequenced sample was peripheral blood mononuclear cells (PBMCs), obtained at baseline. CDR3 protein: CASSLAAVQGQETQYF. CDR3 coding DNA: TGTGCCAGCAGCTTGGCCGCGGTTCAGGGGCAAGAGACCCAGTACTTC.